This T cell receptor (beta chain) came from a study of siplizumab effects on memory and regulatory T cells. Germline V gene data show CDR1 as SEHNR and CDR2 as FQNEAQ (reference sequence). The CDR3 is made up of 12 amino acids. V was pared by 1 base and J by 5 bases, with 6 bases between. With respect to this clone: What it binds is unknown.

The authors kept the mixed lymphocyte reaction cells in coculture at 37°C for 5 to 6 days. TCRdb's table, derived via immunoSEQ multiplex PCR, lists solely in-frame clones and lacks some. The sample yields roughly 5,300 clones, about 50% seen once. Sequences were obtained from CFSE-low (dividing) CD8+ T cells sorted from an allogeneic mixed lymphocyte reaction. The chain recombines TRBV7-9 with TRBJ2-7; D gene ambiguous. The clonotype comes from a human donor in good health; the cells came from an allogeneic mixed lymphocyte reaction. Some clones in this sample may be carry-over from other donors' samples. The CDR3, as DNA: TGTGCCAGCAGCTTAGTTATCCACGAGCAGTACTTC. Translated, it gives CASSLVIHEQYF.